This TCR beta chain was sequenced in a study of blood T cells in healthy people across ages. On this clonotype itself: A clone one base away is much larger, so this may be a read error.

The CDR3 length is 16 residues. V trimming: 4 bases; J trimming: 7 bases; junction bases outside the gene matches: 12. Germline CDR1 and CDR2: SGHTA and FQGNSA. Alongside a J-beta primer mix, a sample-barcoded 5' primer served in a second PCR lasting about 6 to 12 cycles. TCRdb recomputed calls from the 5' RACE reads with MiXCR, one row per CDR3 protein. Here the sample spans hundreds of thousands of distinct CDR3 sequences, 40% to 45% being singletons. Sequences were obtained from blood. The sequence came from a man at least 80 years old in good health. V gene TRBV7-2 combines with J gene TRBJ2-1; 8 nucleotides align to TRBD2. The CDR3 sequence: CASSSLGSGRGNEQFF. As DNA, the CDR3 is TGTGCCAGCAGCTCTTTGGGGAGCGGGAGAGGGAATGAGCAGTTCTTC.